Shown below are 8 T cell receptor beta chains from a single sample sequenced in a study of CD8 T cells in ankylosing spondylitis. Via MiXCR, TCRdb re-called the 5' RACE reads, giving one row per CDR3 protein. The sample shows approximately 100,000 distinct CDR3 sequences, 8% to 10% of them seen only once. The material sequenced was blood, either unsorted or a sorted T cell fraction (not recorded which). Source of these receptors: a male donor with ankylosing spondylitis or in good health (not recorded which).

This clonotype was detected ten times or more. This CDR3 is CASSQRQLYSPLHF. CDR3 sequence (DNA): TGCGCCAGCAGCCAAAGACAGTTGTACTCACCCCTCCACTTT. The chain uses TRBV4-1 and TRBJ1-6; D perhaps matches TRBD1 (5 bases). The CDR3 runs 14 residues. In germline, CDR1 is MGHRA, CDR2 YSYEKL. V lost 2 bases, J lost 10 bases, and 12 bases lay in between.

This clonotype has at least ten counts. The V gene is TRBV12-3 or TRBV12-4, the J gene TRBJ2-3; tentatively, D is TRBD2 (5 bases). Trimming stripped 7 bases from V and 0 bases from J, with 8 bases between. This CDR3 region has 13 residues. CDR3 amino acids: CASKEASTDTQYF. The DNA of the CDR3 is TGTGCCAGCAAGGAGGCTAGCACAGATACGCAGTATTTT.

This clonotype was seen ten or more times. The chain employs TRBV18 and TRBJ2-7; the D gene could be TRBD1 or TRBD2 (5 bases each). The CDR3 runs 13 residues. With 3 bases removed from V and 2 bases from J, the gap between germline ends came to 8 bases. CDR1 and CDR2 (germline): KGHSH, LQKENI. Written as DNA, the CDR3 is TGTGCCAGCTCACCGGGACCCGCCTACGAGCAGTACTTC. It is translated as CASSPGPAYEQYF.

This clonotype was seen ten or more times. The chain employs TRBV20-1 and TRBJ2-7; the D gene is possibly TRBD1 (5 bases). This CDR3 comprises 13 residues. Per germline, CDR1 DFQATT and CDR2 SNEGSKA (reference sequence). The V gene lost 1 base and the J gene lost 3 bases, with 10 bases spanning the gap. CDR3 DNA: TGCAGTGCTAGAGTCGGCAGGGACTACGAGCAGTACTTC. Its translation: CSARVGRDYEQYF.

This clonotype occurred many times. The J gene is TRBJ2-3, the V gene TRBV5-6, with 9 bases fitting TRBD2. The CDR3 runs 18 residues. From germline, CDR1 is SGHDT and CDR2 YYEEEE. V lost 0 bases and J lost 2; bases outside the gene matches: 10. The CDR3 spells CASSLGGLAGVNTDTQYF. The DNA for the CDR3 is TGTGCCAGCAGCTTGGGTGGTTTAGCGGGAGTGAACACAGATACGCAGTATTTT.

This clonotype has ten or more counts. This sequence may be a read error, since a much larger clone differs from it by one base. This sequence joins TRBV9 and TRBJ2-1; D unclear. The length of the CDR3 is 14 residues. Between the trimmed V and J ends, which lost 0 bases and 1 base, there was a span of 5 bases. Germline CDR1 and CDR2: SGDLS and YYNGEE. CDR3 bases: TGTGCCAGCAGCGTAGGAGGATCCTACAATGAGCAGTTCTTC. Translating it yields CASSVGGSYNEQFF.

This clonotype was counted at least ten times. The genes are TRBV29-1 and TRBJ1-2; tentatively, D is TRBD1 (6 bases). Trimming took 2 bases from V and 10 from J, leaving 14 bases between them. The germline CDR1 and CDR2 sequences are SQVTM and ANQGSEA. This CDR3 comprises 12 residues. CDR3: CSVERQGSSYTF. The CDR3 nucleotides read TGCAGCGTTGAACGGCAGGGGAGTTCCTACACCTTC.

This chain links TRBV10-3 with TRBJ2-1; the D is unclear. The germline V gene encodes CDR1 ENHRY and CDR2 SYGVKD. The CDR3 runs to 11 residues. V lost 3 bases and J lost 6, with 3 bases in between. The CDR3 reads CAISDGNEQFF. The CDR3 DNA reads as TGTGCCATCAGTGATGGCAATGAGCAGTTCTTC.